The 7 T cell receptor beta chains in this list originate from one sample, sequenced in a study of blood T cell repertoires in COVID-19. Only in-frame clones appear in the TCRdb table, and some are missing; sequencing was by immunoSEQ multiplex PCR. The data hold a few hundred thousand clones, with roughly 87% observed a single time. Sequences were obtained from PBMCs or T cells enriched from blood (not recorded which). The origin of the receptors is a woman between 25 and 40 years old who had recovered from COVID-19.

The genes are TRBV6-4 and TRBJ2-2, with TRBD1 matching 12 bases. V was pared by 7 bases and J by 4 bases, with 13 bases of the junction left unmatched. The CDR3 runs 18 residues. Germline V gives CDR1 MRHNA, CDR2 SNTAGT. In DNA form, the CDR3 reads TGTGCCAGCACCCCCCTCGGGACGGGACAGGGGGCCACCGGGGAGCTGTTTTTT. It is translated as CASTPLGTGQGATGELFF.

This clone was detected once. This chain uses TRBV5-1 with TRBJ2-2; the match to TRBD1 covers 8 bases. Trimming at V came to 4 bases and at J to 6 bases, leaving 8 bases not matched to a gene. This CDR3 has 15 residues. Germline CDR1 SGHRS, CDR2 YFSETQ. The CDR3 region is CASSPWTGRAGELFF. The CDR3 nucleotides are TGCGCCAGCAGCCCCTGGACAGGGCGAGCCGGGGAGCTGTTTTTT.

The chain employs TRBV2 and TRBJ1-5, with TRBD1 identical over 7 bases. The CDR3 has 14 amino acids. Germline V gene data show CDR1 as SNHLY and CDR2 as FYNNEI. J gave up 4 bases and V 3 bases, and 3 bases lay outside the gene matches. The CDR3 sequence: CASSEGRGNQPQHF. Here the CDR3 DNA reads TGTGCCAGCAGTGAGGGCAGGGGGAATCAGCCCCAGCATTTT.

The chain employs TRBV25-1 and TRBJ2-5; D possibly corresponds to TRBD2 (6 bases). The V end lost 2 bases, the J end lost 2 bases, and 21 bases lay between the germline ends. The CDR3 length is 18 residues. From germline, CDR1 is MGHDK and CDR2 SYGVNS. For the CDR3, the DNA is TGTGCCAGCAGTGAAAACCCAGGTCGCCGGAGGGTTCAAGAGACCCAGTACTTC. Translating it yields CASSENPGRRRVQETQYF.

CDR3 loop: CASSTRTAGDEQFF. The CDR3 region has the DNA TGTGCCAGCAGCACCCGGACGGCGGGGGATGAGCAGTTCTTC. V gene TRBV7-3 combines with J gene TRBJ2-1; 7 nucleotides match TRBD2. From germline, CDR1 is SGHTA and CDR2 FQGTGA. The V segment lost 5 bases and the J segment 8 bases; nucleotides outside the gene matches: 9. The CDR3 sequence is 14 residues long.

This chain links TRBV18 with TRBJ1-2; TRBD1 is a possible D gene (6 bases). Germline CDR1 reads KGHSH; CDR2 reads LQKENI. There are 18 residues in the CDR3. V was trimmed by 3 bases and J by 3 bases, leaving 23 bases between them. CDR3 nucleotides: TGTGCCAGCTCACCGAAACCGCTCCGGGGGGCGTTGGACTATGGCTACACCTTC. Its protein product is CASSPKPLRGALDYGYTF.

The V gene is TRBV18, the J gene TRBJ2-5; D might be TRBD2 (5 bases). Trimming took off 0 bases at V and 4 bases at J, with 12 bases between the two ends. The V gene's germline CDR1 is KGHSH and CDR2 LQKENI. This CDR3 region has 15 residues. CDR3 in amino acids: CASSPPPRRLETQYF. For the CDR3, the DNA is TGTGCCAGCTCACCACCGCCCAGGAGGTTAGAGACCCAGTACTTC. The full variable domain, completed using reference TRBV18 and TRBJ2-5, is NAGVMQNPRHLVRRRGQEARLRCSPMKGHSHVYWYRQLPEEGLKFMVYLQKENIIDESGMPKERFSAEFPKEGPSILRIQQVVRGDSAAYFCASSPPPRRLETQYFGPGTRLLVL.